Below, 3 T cell receptor beta chains from the same sample are listed, as sequenced in a study of OX40 agonist ivuxolimab in advanced cancers. Method: immunoSEQ multiplex PCR; TCRdb's copy keeps in-frame clones and lacks some. The table records tens of thousands of clones, roughly 86% of them present only once. The material was CD4+ or CD8+ T cells sorted from blood, obtained in a trial of the OX40 agonist ivuxolimab. The source of these receptors is an adult with an advanced solid tumor such as melanoma, head and neck, liver or kidney cancer.

The V call is TRBV6-1, the J call TRBJ2-3; possible D gene TRBD2, 5 bases. Trimming left V 4 bases short and J 9 bases short, with 17 bases between. The germline CDR1 and CDR2 sequences are MNHNS and SASEGT. This CDR3 comprises 14 residues. The CDR3 protein is CASSGGRIQITQYF. The CDR3 DNA reads TGTGCCAGCAGTGGCGGGCGCATACAGATAACGCAGTATTTT.

This clone was found once. The V call is TRBV6-5, the J call TRBJ2-4; D tentatively fits TRBD1 or TRBD2 (5 bases each). Germline V lookup: CDR1 MNHEY, CDR2 SVGAGI. This CDR3 is built from 13 residues. V lost 6 bases and J lost 6, with 12 bases in between. This CDR3 is CASSPGRRNIQYF. The CDR3 DNA sequence: TGTGCCAGCAGCCCGGGACGACGAAACATTCAGTACTTC.

The V and J genes are TRBV10-3 and TRBJ2-7; 10 bases fit TRBD1. Germline V gives CDR1 ENHRY, CDR2 SYGVKD. Trimming cost V 4 bases and J 3 bases; bases outside gene matches: 0. The CDR3 has 13 residues. This CDR3 reads CAISGTGGYEQYF. CDR3 DNA: TGTGCCATCAGTGGGACAGGGGGCTACGAGCAGTACTTC.